The next 8 T cell receptor beta chains were all read from a single sample in a study of cytomegalovirus exposure and HLA in healthy donors. In the PCR, 60 Vbeta and 13 Jbeta primers were used. Produced via immunoSEQ multiplex PCR; TCRdb's table is partial and in-frame only. The sample lists some 200,000 clones, more than 65% occurring once. The sequenced material came from PBMCs. These receptors all come from a man aged 18 to 29 in good health and CMV-seronegative.

This clone was detected once. This sequence joins TRBV27 and TRBJ1-1; D possibly corresponds to TRBD1 (5 bases). Germline V gene data show CDR1 as MNHEY and CDR2 as SMNVEV (reference sequence). The CDR3 length is 13 residues. The V end was cut by 10 bases, the J end by 0 bases, with 12 bases between. CDR3 sequence reads: CATRGNLNTEAFF. The CDR3 DNA is TGTGCCACCCGGGGGAATTTGAACACTGAAGCTTTCTTT.

V and J are TRBV30 and TRBJ2-5; TRBD1 aligns across 8 bases. The end of the DNA aligns better with TRBJ2-7, so the J call may be wrong. Germline V gene data show CDR1 as GTSNPN and CDR2 as SVGIG (reference sequence). This CDR3 spans 17 amino acids. The chain's CDR3 is CAWRRAGGTPLPYEQYF. The CDR3 region has the DNA TGTGCCTGGAGAAGGGCAGGGGGCACCCCTCTCCCCTACGAGCAGTACTTC.

This clone has just a few counts. The rearrangement links TRBV27 to TRBJ1-2; the D gene is possibly TRBD1 (5 bases). The CDR3 runs 14 residues. Per germline, CDR1 MNHEY and CDR2 SMNVEV (reference sequence). With 2 bases removed from V and 5 bases from J, the gap between germline ends came to 12 bases. CDR3 DNA: TGTGCCAGCAGTTTAGCTGGGAGGGGTTATGGCTACACCTTC. Amino acid sequence: CASSLAGRGYGYTF.

This clone was observed a handful of times. This sequence joins TRBV5-1 and TRBJ2-6; D ambiguous. CDR1 SGHRS and CDR2 YFSETQ come from the germline V gene. CDR3 length equals 18 residues. V dropped 0 bases and J dropped 0 bases, with 13 bases sitting between them. This CDR3 reads CASSLVSSASSGANVLTF. The CDR3 nucleotides are TGCGCCAGCAGCTTGGTGAGCAGCGCCTCCTCTGGGGCCAACGTCCTGACTTTC.

This chain uses TRBV14 with TRBJ1-5; D remains ambiguous. Germline CDR1 reads SGHDN; CDR2 reads FVKESK. Between the trimmed V and J ends, which lost 3 bases and 3 bases, there was a span of 6 bases. The CDR3 is 13 amino acids. The CDR3 region is CASSQAPNQPQHF. The CDR3 nucleotides read TGTGCCAGCAGCCAGGCCCCCAATCAGCCCCAGCATTTT.

The J gene is TRBJ2-5, the V gene TRBV5-1; TRBD1 matches at 9 bases. The V and J ends lost 6 bases and 5 bases, in that order; junction bases with no gene match: 8. CDR1 and CDR2 (germline): SGHRS, YFSETQ. CDR3 size: 14 residues. The DNA of the CDR3 is TGCGCCAGCACCGTGGGACAGGGCAGGGAGACCCAGTACTTC. The encoded protein is CASTVGQGRETQYF.

The V gene is TRBV28, the J gene TRBJ1-2; 7 nucleotides line up with TRBD1. V dropped 5 bases and J dropped 0; count of bases not matched to a gene: 12. This CDR3 spans 17 amino acids. Germline V gene lookup returns CDR1 MDHEN and CDR2 SYDVKM. The CDR3 DNA reads as TGTGCCAGCAGTACAATTTCTCGGGACAGTTCTAACTATGGCTACACCTTC. It codes for CASSTISRDSSNYGYTF.

The chain joins TRBV6-1 to TRBJ1-5, with D possibly matching TRBD1 (5 bases). The CDR3 runs to 15 residues. V lost 5 bases to trimming and J lost 2 bases, with 13 bases between them. Germline CDR1 reads MNHNS; CDR2 reads SASEGT. CDR3 region: CASSTYEQGNQPQHF. The CDR3 DNA reads as TGTGCCAGCAGTACCTACGAACAGGGCAATCAGCCCCAGCATTTT.